Each of the 10 T cell receptor beta chains below was sequenced from the same sample in a study of T cells in Graves' hyperthyroidism and ophthalmopathy. Amplification targeted TCR beta CDR3 regions from RNA transcripts. The HTBI set primed first-round TCR CDR3 RT-PCR. TCRdb used MiXCR to reprocess the multiplex PCR reads, holding one entry per CDR3 protein. The sample shows 130,000 to 150,000 distinct CDR3 sequences, around 21% of them seen only once. The specimen was blood. The receptors here all came from a woman between 50 and 59 years old with Graves' hyperthyroidism that later progressed to Graves' ophthalmopathy.

This clonotype occurred many times. The chain uses TRBV5-1 and TRBJ2-1; 12 bases align to TRBD2. This CDR3 has 17 residues. V shed 5 bases, J shed 2 bases, and the junction held 8 bases outside the gene matches. Looked up from germline, CDR1 is SGHRS and CDR2 is YFSETQ. DNA of the CDR3: TGCGCCAGCAGGCCGGGACTAGCGGGCCTAACCTACAATGAGCAGTTCTTC. This encodes CASRPGLAGLTYNEQFF.

This clonotype was picked up many times. The V and J genes are TRBV27 and TRBJ1-1; 9 bases are a match to TRBD1. Per germline, CDR1 MNHEY and CDR2 SMNVEV (reference sequence). The CDR3 length is 15 residues. Germline trimming cut 2 bases from V and 6 bases from J; bases unmatched to any gene: 7. CDR3 coding DNA: TGTGCCAGCAGTTTAAGGACAGGGGTTGTCTCTGAAGCTTTCTTT. This codes for CASSLRTGVVSEAFF.

This chain links TRBV28 with TRBJ1-4; possibly TRBD1 for D (6 bases). CDR3 length: 12 residues. V was shortened by 5 bases and J by 11 bases, with 12 bases between the two germline ends. CDR1 is MDHEN, CDR2 SYDVKM, per germline. Here the CDR3 DNA reads TGTGCCAGCAGTGTACAGGGAGGGAAACTGTTTTTT. Translation: CASSVQGGKLFF.

For the CDR3, the DNA is TGTGCCAGCAGCTCGGGGACAGCCTCTAACTATGGCTACACCTTC. Translation: CASSSGTASNYGYTF. This rearrangement joins TRBV11-2 to TRBJ1-2; 7 bases are shared with TRBD1. V lost 4 bases, J lost 0 bases, and 5 bases stayed unmatched. The length of the CDR3 is 15 residues. Germline assignment: CDR1 SGHAT and CDR2 FQNNGV.

The genes are TRBV28 and TRBJ1-5; TRBD1 aligns across 9 bases. CDR1 and CDR2 (germline): MDHEN, SYDVKM. The CDR3 consists of 14 residues. V was pared by 6 bases and J by 5 bases, with 5 bases of the junction left unmatched. The CDR3, as DNA: TGTGCCAGCAGAACAGGGGGCGAGGATCAGCCCCAGCATTTT. Encoded protein: CASRTGGEDQPQHF.

In this sample, this clonotype turned up many times. This chain links TRBV3-1 with TRBJ2-7, with D maybe TRBD1 (6 bases). Germline CDR1 is LGHDT and CDR2 is YNNKEL (reference sequence). Between the trimmed V and J ends, which lost 2 bases and 7 bases, there was a span of 15 bases. The CDR3 has 14 residues. For the CDR3, the DNA is TGTGCCAGCAGCCAATCAACAGGGTCGAGGGAGCAGTACTTC. This encodes CASSQSTGSREQYF.

The gene calls are TRBV28 and TRBJ2-1; 9 bases agree with TRBD2. CDR3 length: 15 residues. V lost 3 bases, J lost 9 bases, and 9 bases stayed unmatched. The germline gives CDR1 MDHEN, CDR2 SYDVKM. The CDR3 DNA sequence: TGTGCCAGCAGTTTGTTTAGCGGGAGCCGGAGTGAGCAGTTCTTC. This sequence encodes CASSLFSGSRSEQFF.

This chain connects TRBV24-1 to TRBJ2-5, with 10 bases that match TRBD1. This CDR3 spans 23 amino acids. Germline loops: CDR1 KGHDR, CDR2 SFDVKD. V gave up 4 bases and J gave up 2 bases; unmatched junction bases: 27. This chain's CDR3 is CATSDLRSRDRGGSGQPQETQYF. The DNA for the CDR3 is TGTGCCACCAGTGACCTGCGGTCCCGGGACAGGGGCGGATCGGGCCAGCCTCAAGAGACCCAGTACTTC.

This clonotype occurred many times. The chain carries TRBV20-1 and TRBJ2-5, with D perhaps matching TRBD1 (6 bases). The V gene's germline CDR1 is DFQATT and CDR2 SNEGSKA (reference sequence). The V and J ends lost 6 bases and 2 bases respectively, with 13 bases between them. The CDR3 has 13 residues. The CDR3 is CSANSGQQETQYF. The CDR3 DNA reads as TGCAGTGCAAACTCGGGACAACAAGAGACCCAGTACTTC.

This chain uses TRBV7-9 with TRBJ2-3; D is possibly TRBD2 (6 bases). Per germline, CDR1 SEHNR and CDR2 FQNEAQ (reference sequence). The CDR3 consists of 15 residues. The V end lost 3 bases, the J end lost 0 bases, and 10 bases lay between the germline ends. In DNA, the CDR3 is TGTGCCAGCAGCTTGGGGGGAGTTAGCACAGATACGCAGTATTTT. Protein: CASSLGGVSTDTQYF.